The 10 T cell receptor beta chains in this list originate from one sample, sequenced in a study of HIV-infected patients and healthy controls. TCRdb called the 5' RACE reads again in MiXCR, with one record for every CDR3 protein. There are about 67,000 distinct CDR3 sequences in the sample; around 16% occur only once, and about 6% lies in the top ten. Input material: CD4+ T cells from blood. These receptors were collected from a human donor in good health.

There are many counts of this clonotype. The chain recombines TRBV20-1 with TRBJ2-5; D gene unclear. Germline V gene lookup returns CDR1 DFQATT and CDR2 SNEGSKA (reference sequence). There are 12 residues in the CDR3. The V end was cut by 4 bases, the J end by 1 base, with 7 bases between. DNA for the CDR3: TGCAGTGCTAATTTAGGCCAAGAGACCCAGTACTTC. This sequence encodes CSANLGQETQYF.

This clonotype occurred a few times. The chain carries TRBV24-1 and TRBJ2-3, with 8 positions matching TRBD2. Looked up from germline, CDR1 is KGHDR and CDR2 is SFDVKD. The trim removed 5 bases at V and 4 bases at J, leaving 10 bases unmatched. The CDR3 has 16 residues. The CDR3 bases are TGTGCCACCAGTGCCGCTCCGGGGGGGGGCCCAGATACGCAGTATTTT. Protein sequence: CATSAAPGGGPDTQYF.

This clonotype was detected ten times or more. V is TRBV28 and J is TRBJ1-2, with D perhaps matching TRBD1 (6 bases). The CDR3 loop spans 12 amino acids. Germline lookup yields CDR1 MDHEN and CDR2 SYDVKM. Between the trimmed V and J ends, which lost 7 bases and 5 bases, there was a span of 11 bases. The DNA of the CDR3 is TGTGCCAGCACCCGGACAGTTTATGGCTACACCTTC. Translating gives CASTRTVYGYTF.

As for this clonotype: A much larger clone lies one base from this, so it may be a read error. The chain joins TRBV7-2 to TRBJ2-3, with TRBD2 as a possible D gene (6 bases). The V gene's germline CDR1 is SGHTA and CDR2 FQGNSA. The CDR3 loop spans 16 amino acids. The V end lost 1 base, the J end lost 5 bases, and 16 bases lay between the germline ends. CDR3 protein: CASSLEGGARGDTQYF. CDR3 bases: TGTGCCAGCAGCTTAGAAGGCGGGGCCCGGGGAGATACGCAGTATTTT.

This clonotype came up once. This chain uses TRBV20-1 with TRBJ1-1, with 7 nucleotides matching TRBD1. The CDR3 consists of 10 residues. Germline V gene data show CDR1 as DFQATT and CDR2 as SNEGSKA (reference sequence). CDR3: CRGGETEAFF. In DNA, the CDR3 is TGCAGAGGGGGCGAGACTGAAGCTTTCTTT.

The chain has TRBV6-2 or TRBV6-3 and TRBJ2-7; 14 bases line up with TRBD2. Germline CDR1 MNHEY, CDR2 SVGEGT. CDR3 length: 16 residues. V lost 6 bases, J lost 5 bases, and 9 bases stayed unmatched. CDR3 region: CASSGTSGSARDEQYF. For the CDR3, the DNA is TGTGCCAGCAGCGGGACTAGCGGGAGTGCCCGGGACGAGCAGTACTTC.

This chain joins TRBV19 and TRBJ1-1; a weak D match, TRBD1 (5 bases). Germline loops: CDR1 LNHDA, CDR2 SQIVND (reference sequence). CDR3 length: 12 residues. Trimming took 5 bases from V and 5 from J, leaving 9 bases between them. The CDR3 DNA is TGTGCCAGTAGTGACAGCCATACTGAAGCTTTCTTT. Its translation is CASSDSHTEAFF. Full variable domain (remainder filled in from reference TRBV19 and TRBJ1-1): DGGITQSPKYLFRKEGQNVTLSCEQNLNHDAMYWYRQDPGQGLRLIYYSQIVNDFQKGDIAEGYSVSREKKESFPLTVTSAQKNPTAFYLCASSDSHTEAFFGQGTRLTVV.

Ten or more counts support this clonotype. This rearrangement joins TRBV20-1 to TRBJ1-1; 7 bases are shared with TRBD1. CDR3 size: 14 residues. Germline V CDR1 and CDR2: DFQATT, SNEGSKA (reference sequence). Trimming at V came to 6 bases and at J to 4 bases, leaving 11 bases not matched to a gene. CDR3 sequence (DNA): TGCAGTGCCAAAGAGGACAGGATTCGCACTGAAGCTTTCTTT. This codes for CSAKEDRIRTEAFF.

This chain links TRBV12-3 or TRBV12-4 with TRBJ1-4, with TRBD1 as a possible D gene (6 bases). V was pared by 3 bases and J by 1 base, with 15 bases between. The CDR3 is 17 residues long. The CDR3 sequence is CASSLVHGGRTNEKLFF. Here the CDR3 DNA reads TGTGCCAGCAGTTTGGTCCATGGGGGGCGAACTAATGAAAAACTGTTTTTT.

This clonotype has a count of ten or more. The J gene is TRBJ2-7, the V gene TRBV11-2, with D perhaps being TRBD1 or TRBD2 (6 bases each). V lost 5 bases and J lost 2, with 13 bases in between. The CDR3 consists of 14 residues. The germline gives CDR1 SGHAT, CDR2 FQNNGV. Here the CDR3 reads CASSQGGNAYEQYF. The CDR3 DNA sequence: TGTGCCAGCAGCCAAGGGGGGAATGCCTACGAGCAGTACTTC.